The source of this T cell receptor beta chain is a study of blood T cell repertoires in COVID-19. Across the study: The United States, Italy and Spain supplied acute and convalescent COVID-19 samples. PBMCs, B-cell-depleted T cells, or T cells were the source of the cDNA or gDNA that made up the material.

Germline loops: CDR1 KGHDR, CDR2 SFDVKD. Losses at the gene ends were 2 bases for V and 5 bases for J; bases not matched to a gene: 9. The CDR3 has 16 residues. Authors' data handling: Estimation of nucleated cell counts was performed using reference gene primer amplification. TCRdb's copy holds only in-frame clones and misses some; the assay was immunoSEQ multiplex PCR. The V and J calls and clone size were taken over from that table, and D and trimming were inferred from the DNA. The sample yields 250,000 or so clones, approximately 89% seen once. Sequences were obtained from peripheral blood. The chain uses TRBV24-1 and TRBJ1-1, with 8 nucleotides matching TRBD1. The receptor was derived from a man aged 35 to 55 with active or convalescent COVID-19. The CDR3 is CATSDSQGAVTTEAFF. The DNA for the CDR3 is TGTGCCACCAGTGATTCCCAGGGGGCCGTTACTACTGAAGCTTTCTTT.